These T cell receptor beta chains were read from a single sample in a study of post-analysis software for immune sequencing data. TCRdb called the PCR reads again in MiXCR, with one record for every CDR3 protein. This sample yields roughly 670,000 distinct CDR3 sequences, of which 59% are seen a single time; about 10% belongs to the top ten. Sequenced input: blood. These receptors all come from a girl aged 2-10 years with multiple sclerosis. Both conserved end residues are part of each CDR3. D genes are given only for firm matches. Clone size is stated in some rows and not others, as once, few, many or a class when expanded.

j_gene: TRBJ2-1
abundance: few
d_gene: .
v_gene: TRBV4-3
CDR3aa: CASSQEVGGGLYNEQFF
CDR3nt: TGCGCCAGCAGCCAAGAGGTTGGAGGGGGGCTGTACAATGAGCAGTTCTTC

j_gene: TRBJ1-5
abundance: few
d_gene: TRBD1
v_gene: TRBV2
CDR3aa: CASSRDRGKNQPQHF
CDR3nt: TGTGCCAGCAGTCGAGACAGGGGGAAGAATCAGCCCCAGCATTTT

j_gene: TRBJ2-1
abundance: .
d_gene: .
v_gene: TRBV27
CDR3aa: CASSLLGGERANEQFF
CDR3nt: TGTGCCAGCAGTTTATTAGGGGGCGAGCGGGCCAATGAGCAGTTCTTC

j_gene: TRBJ2-1
abundance: .
d_gene: .
v_gene: TRBV12-3/TRBV12-4
CDR3aa: CASSDPDTYNEQFF
CDR3nt: TGTGCCAGCAGTGACCCCGACACCTACAATGAGCAGTTCTTC

j_gene: TRBJ2-5
abundance: .
d_gene: TRBD1
v_gene: TRBV29-1
CDR3aa: CSVEPPGQGETQYF
CDR3nt: TGCAGCGTTGAACCACCGGGACAGGGAGAGACCCAGTACTTC

j_gene: TRBJ2-7
abundance: .
d_gene: .
v_gene: TRBV3-1
CDR3aa: CASSQEGGLYEQYF
CDR3nt: TGTGCCAGCAGCCAAGAGGGCGGGTTATACGAGCAGTACTTC

j_gene: TRBJ2-3
abundance: .
d_gene: .
v_gene: TRBV27
CDR3aa: CASRPGVDTQYF
CDR3nt: TGTGCCAGCAGACCGGGAGTAGATACGCAGTATTTT

j_gene: TRBJ2-5
abundance: .
d_gene: TRBD2
v_gene: TRBV3-1
CDR3aa: CASSQLAGGDGETQYF
CDR3nt: TGTGCCAGCAGCCAACTAGCGGGGGGAGATGGAGAGACCCAGTACTTC

j_gene: TRBJ2-1
abundance: .
d_gene: TRBD2
v_gene: TRBV29-1
CDR3aa: CSVAGGGTNEQFF
CDR3nt: TGCAGCGTGGCTGGCGGGGGGACGAATGAGCAGTTCTTC

j_gene: TRBJ2-1
abundance: .
d_gene: .
v_gene: TRBV25-1
CDR3aa: CASNSGGHEQFF
CDR3nt: TGTGCCAGCAATTCCGGGGGCCATGAGCAGTTCTTC

j_gene: TRBJ2-1
abundance: few
d_gene: TRBD2
v_gene: TRBV29-1
CDR3aa: CSVEGRLAGFRFF
CDR3nt: TGCAGCGTTGAAGGGCGACTAGCGGGATTTCGGTTCTTC

j_gene: TRBJ1-4
abundance: .
d_gene: .
v_gene: TRBV19
CDR3aa: CASTGYEKLFF
CDR3nt: TGTGCCAGTACTGGGTATGAAAAACTGTTTTTT

j_gene: TRBJ2-7
abundance: .
d_gene: .
v_gene: TRBV20-1
CDR3aa: CSASRAAPHEQYF
CDR3nt: TGCAGTGCTAGCAGAGCGGCCCCCCACGAGCAGTACTTC

j_gene: TRBJ2-7
abundance: .
d_gene: TRBD1
v_gene: TRBV7-8
CDR3aa: CASSLAVAGGPSYEQYF
CDR3nt: TGTGCCAGCAGCTTAGCGGTGGCAGGGGGTCCCTCCTACGAGCAGTACTTC

j_gene: TRBJ2-3
abundance: .
d_gene: .
v_gene: TRBV28
CDR3aa: CASSLSNQPTDTQYF
CDR3nt: TGTGCCAGCAGTTTATCTAATCAGCCCACAGATACGCAGTATTTT

j_gene: TRBJ2-7
abundance: .
d_gene: .
v_gene: TRBV28
CDR3aa: CASSPTRYLSYEQYF
CDR3nt: TGTGCCAGCAGCCCTACACGGTACCTCTCCTACGAGCAGTACTTC

j_gene: TRBJ1-5
abundance: .
d_gene: .
v_gene: TRBV29-1
CDR3aa: CSVGSSNQPQHF
CDR3nt: TGCAGCGTTGGATCGAGCAATCAGCCCCAGCATTTT

j_gene: TRBJ2-3
abundance: .
d_gene: .
v_gene: TRBV7-3
CDR3aa: CASSSQPGSTDTQYF
CDR3nt: TGTGCCAGCAGCTCGCAGCCGGGGAGCACAGATACGCAGTATTTT

j_gene: TRBJ2-1
abundance: .
d_gene: .
v_gene: TRBV6-5
CDR3aa: CAIGESNEQFF
CDR3nt: TGTGCCATAGGGGAGAGCAATGAGCAGTTCTTC

j_gene: TRBJ2-5
abundance: .
d_gene: .
v_gene: TRBV7-2
CDR3aa: CASRQTGPQETQYF
CDR3nt: TGTGCCAGCAGGCAAACGGGACCCCAAGAGACCCAGTACTTC

j_gene: TRBJ2-5
abundance: .
d_gene: .
v_gene: TRBV18
CDR3aa: CASSPKGPQETQYF
CDR3nt: TGTGCCAGCTCACCAAAGGGTCCCCAAGAGACCCAGTACTTC

j_gene: TRBJ2-3
abundance: once
d_gene: TRBD2
v_gene: TRBV7-8
CDR3aa: CASSARGVYTDTQYF
CDR3nt: TGTGCCAGCAGCGCGCGGGGGGTCTACACAGATACGCAGTATTTT

j_gene: TRBJ1-4
abundance: .
d_gene: .
v_gene: TRBV11-2
CDR3aa: CASSSGAQEKLFF
CDR3nt: TGTGCCAGCAGCTCAGGTGCTCAGGAAAAACTGTTTTTT

j_gene: TRBJ2-5
abundance: .
d_gene: .
v_gene: TRBV20-1
CDR3aa: CSARDFLAGETQYF
CDR3nt: TGCAGTGCTAGAGATTTTCTAGCCGGAGAGACCCAGTACTTC

j_gene: TRBJ2-2
abundance: few
d_gene: .
v_gene: TRBV20-1
CDR3aa: CSARPGQNTGELFF
CDR3nt: TGCAGTGCCCGTCCAGGACAGAACACCGGGGAGCTGTTTTTT

j_gene: TRBJ2-1
abundance: .
d_gene: .
v_gene: TRBV10-3
CDR3aa: CAIRRQGIGLDNEQFF
CDR3nt: TGTGCCATCAGACGTCAGGGTATTGGGTTGGACAATGAGCAGTTCTTC

j_gene: TRBJ1-1
abundance: .
d_gene: .
v_gene: TRBV7-8
CDR3aa: CASSQLDSRVAEAFF
CDR3nt: TGTGCCAGCAGCCAACTGGACAGCAGGGTCGCTGAAGCTTTCTTT

j_gene: TRBJ2-1
abundance: .
d_gene: .
v_gene: TRBV20-1
CDR3aa: CSARETPGGKNEQFF
CDR3nt: TGCAGTGCTAGAGAGACCCCAGGCGGGAAAAATGAGCAGTTCTTC

j_gene: TRBJ2-5
abundance: .
d_gene: .
v_gene: TRBV5-1
CDR3aa: CASSLAETALETQYF
CDR3nt: TGCGCCAGCAGCTTGGCTGAGACAGCTCTGGAGACCCAGTACTTC

j_gene: TRBJ2-1
abundance: .
d_gene: .
v_gene: TRBV4-2
CDR3aa: CASSQVTSSYNEQFF
CDR3nt: TGTGCCAGCAGCCAGGTGACGAGCTCCTACAATGAGCAGTTCTTC

j_gene: TRBJ2-7
abundance: few
d_gene: TRBD2
v_gene: TRBV12-3/TRBV12-4
CDR3aa: CASRPMGGTGAGEQYF
CDR3nt: TGTGCCAGCAGACCCATGGGGGGAACAGGAGCGGGGGAGCAGTACTTC

j_gene: TRBJ2-1
abundance: .
d_gene: TRBD2
v_gene: TRBV24-1
CDR3aa: CATSSPETSGDEQFF
CDR3nt: TGTGCCACCAGTTCCCCCGAGACTAGCGGGGATGAGCAGTTCTTC

j_gene: TRBJ1-2
abundance: few
d_gene: TRBD1
v_gene: TRBV10-3
CDR3aa: CAIPTGNYGYTF
CDR3nt: TGTGCCATACCGACAGGGAACTATGGCTACACCTTC

j_gene: TRBJ2-1
abundance: .
d_gene: .
v_gene: TRBV10-3
CDR3aa: CAISESIGVLQFF
CDR3nt: TGTGCCATCAGTGAGTCGATAGGGGTACTGCAGTTCTTC

j_gene: TRBJ1-2
abundance: .
d_gene: TRBD1
v_gene: TRBV30
CDR3aa: CAWTPTGGPFYGYTF
CDR3nt: TGTGCCTGGACCCCGACAGGGGGCCCCTTCTATGGCTACACCTTC

j_gene: TRBJ2-3
abundance: .
d_gene: TRBD2
v_gene: TRBV5-1
CDR3aa: CASSLEQRGPDTQYF
CDR3nt: TGCGCCAGCAGCTTGGAACAGCGGGGACCAGATACGCAGTATTTT

j_gene: TRBJ2-3
abundance: .
d_gene: .
v_gene: TRBV11-3
CDR3aa: CASSLDLEPPLTDTQYF
CDR3nt: TGTGCCAGCAGCTTAGACTTGGAACCACCTCTCACAGATACGCAGTATTTT

j_gene: TRBJ1-5
abundance: .
d_gene: .
v_gene: TRBV6-2/TRBV6-3
CDR3aa: CASTQPSNQPQHF
CDR3nt: TGTGCCAGCACACAACCTAGCAATCAGCCCCAGCATTTT

j_gene: TRBJ1-5
abundance: .
d_gene: .
v_gene: TRBV7-2
CDR3aa: CASSSGGLTQHF
CDR3nt: TGTGCCAGCAGCTCCGGAGGCCTTACCCAGCATTTT

j_gene: TRBJ2-7
abundance: .
d_gene: .
v_gene: TRBV10-3
CDR3aa: CAIREPTRSYEQYF
CDR3nt: TGTGCCATCAGGGAGCCGACTAGATCCTACGAGCAGTACTTC

j_gene: TRBJ2-7
abundance: few
d_gene: TRBD1
v_gene: TRBV7-2
CDR3aa: CASSLLLRGLYEQYF
CDR3nt: TGTGCCAGCAGCTTATTGCTCAGGGGGCTGTACGAGCAGTACTTC

j_gene: TRBJ2-3
abundance: few
d_gene: TRBD1
v_gene: TRBV10-3
CDR3aa: CAISGDRDANTDTQYF
CDR3nt: TGTGCCATCAGTGGGGACAGGGACGCGAACACAGATACGCAGTATTTT

j_gene: TRBJ2-3
abundance: .
d_gene: TRBD2
v_gene: TRBV5-1
CDR3aa: CASSSGGQRDTQYF
CDR3nt: TGCGCCAGCAGCAGCGGGGGGCAGAGGGATACGCAGTATTTT

j_gene: TRBJ1-5
abundance: .
d_gene: TRBD1
v_gene: TRBV2
CDR3aa: CASRGQPDQPQHF
CDR3nt: TGTGCCAGCCGGGGACAGCCTGATCAGCCCCAGCATTTT

j_gene: TRBJ2-1
abundance: .
d_gene: TRBD2
v_gene: TRBV5-1
CDR3aa: CASSFLASGRQFF
CDR3nt: TGCGCCAGCAGCTTCTTGGCTAGCGGGAGACAGTTCTTC

j_gene: TRBJ1-6
abundance: .
d_gene: .
v_gene: TRBV29-1
CDR3aa: CSVQTVAENNSPLHF
CDR3nt: TGCAGCGTCCAAACGGTGGCAGAGAATAATTCACCCCTCCACTTT

j_gene: TRBJ2-3
abundance: .
d_gene: TRBD2
v_gene: TRBV20-1
CDR3aa: CSAPHSGTGGRMQYF
CDR3nt: TGCAGTGCCCCTCATTCCGGGACGGGGGGTAGGATGCAGTATTTT

j_gene: TRBJ1-6
abundance: .
d_gene: .
v_gene: TRBV6-5
CDR3aa: CASSYSPGDSPLHF
CDR3nt: TGTGCCAGCAGTTACTCGCCGGGTGATTCACCCCTCCACTTT

j_gene: TRBJ1-1
abundance: few
d_gene: .
v_gene: TRBV12-3/TRBV12-4
CDR3aa: CASSLNRLNTEAFF
CDR3nt: TGTGCCAGCAGTTTGAACAGGTTGAACACTGAAGCTTTCTTT

j_gene: TRBJ1-2
abundance: .
d_gene: .
v_gene: TRBV14
CDR3aa: CASSRIQRPNYGYTF
CDR3nt: TGTGCCAGCAGCCGGATTCAGAGACCTAACTATGGCTACACCTTC